A selection of T cell receptor beta chains follows, all from one sample in a study of T cell repertoires in cytomegalovirus infection. TCRdb independently ran MiXCR on the reads; one entry per CDR3 protein. This sample carries 450,000 to 650,000 distinct CDR3 sequences, about 30% of them seen once, and the ten largest clones take over 10%. What was sequenced was PBMCs. Source of these receptors: a human donor in good health (CMV status not recorded). Some clones in this sample may be carry-over from other donors' samples. Each CDR3 is given with its conserved first and last residue. Fields, in order: J gene, V gene, clone size, D gene, CDR3 DNA, CDR3 protein. D genes are given only for firm matches. Some rows mark clone size as missing; the rest say once, few, many or name a class of expanded clone.

TRBJ2-1	TRBV19	few	TRBD2	TGTGCCAGTAATCACCCCGCGTGGGGAGCGGGAGGGTCGGCTGCGAATGAGCAGTTCTTC	CASNHPAWGAGGSAANEQFF
TRBJ2-2	TRBV7-9	-	-	TGTGCCAGCACTCCTCCCAAACGAGGTACCGGGGAGCTGTTTTTT	CASTPPKRGTGELFF
TRBJ1-6	TRBV7-2	many	-	TGTGCCAGCAGCTCCTCGGCCGGGAGTTCACCCCTCCACTTT	CASSSSAGSSPLHF
TRBJ1-5	TRBV15	-	-	TGTGCCACCAAAGAGGAGGGTAATCCTTTACCCCAGCATTTT	CATKEEGNPLPQHF
TRBJ1-1	TRBV5-1	few	TRBD1	TGCGCCAGCACCTTCGGACAGGGCGGGACTGAAGCTTTCTTT	CASTFGQGGTEAFF
TRBJ2-3	TRBV30	-	-	TGTGCCTGGAGTGTAATGGATACGCAGTATTTT	CAWSVMDTQYF
TRBJ2-1	TRBV2	-	-	TGTGCCAGCAGTGTTGCGGAGCAGTTCTTC	CASSVAEQFF
TRBJ2-2	TRBV7-2	once	TRBD2	TGTGCCAGCAGCTTAGAAGCGGGAGTGTACTTAGGGTCGGCGCTGGTTTTT	CASSLEAGVYLGSALVF
TRBJ2-1	TRBV29-1	few	TRBD1	TGCAGCGCCCGGGACAGGGTGGGCGATGAGCAGTTCTTC	CSARDRVGDEQFF
TRBJ1-2	TRBV24-1	few	-	TGTGCCACCAGTGGTGTCGGCAGCCCAGGGCTAAGCTACACCTTC	CATSGVGSPGLSYTF
TRBJ1-3	TRBV10-3	-	TRBD1	TGTGCCATCAGTGAGTCAACAGGGGTGAGGAGGTCTGGAAACACCATATATTTT	CAISESTGVRRSGNTIYF
TRBJ2-7	TRBV27	few	-	TGTGCCAGCAGCAAGGGACTGTACGAGCAGTACTTC	CASSKGLYEQYF
TRBJ1-5	TRBV20-1	few	-	TGCAGTGCCACCAACCCCAGGAATCGTGGCAATCAGCCCCAGCATTTT	CSATNPRNRGNQPQHF
TRBJ2-5	TRBV2	-	-	TGTGCCATACAGGGTCAAGGGACCCAGTACTTC	CAIQGQGTQYF
TRBJ2-2	TRBV7-9	few	TRBD2	TGTGCCAGCAGCTTACCCCTAGCGGGAGAAAGGGGCACCGGGGAGCTGTTTTTT	CASSLPLAGERGTGELFF
TRBJ1-1	TRBV6-5	-	-	TGTGCCAGCAGTTACCCCCCTGCTTTCTTT	CASSYPPAFF
TRBJ2-7	TRBV12-3/TRBV12-4	-	TRBD2	TGTGCCAGCAGTGTCCTTACTAGCGGCTACGAGCAGTACTTC	CASSVLTSGYEQYF
TRBJ1-5	TRBV7-8	few	TRBD1	TGTGCCAGCAGCTTAGAATCTAGGGACAGGGGGCAGCCCCAGCATTTT	CASSLESRDRGQPQHF
TRBJ2-1	TRBV6-1	-	-	TGTGCCAGCAGTGAAGCGCTCTGGCTAGCGCCTTACAATGAGCAGTTCTTC	CASSEALWLAPYNEQFF
TRBJ1-1	TRBV4-3	many	-	TGCGCCAGCAGCCAATTAACGCCGGGACAGAACACTGAAGCTTTCTTT	CASSQLTPGQNTEAFF
TRBJ2-1	TRBV5-4	-	TRBD2	TGTGCCAGCAGCTTGGACGCTAGCGGGAACTACAATGAGCAGTTCTTC	CASSLDASGNYNEQFF
TRBJ2-3	TRBV15	few	TRBD2	TGTGCCACCAGCGGGTGGACTAGCGGGAGGGCAGATACGCAGTATTTT	CATSGWTSGRADTQYF
TRBJ2-1	TRBV7-2	many	TRBD2	TGTGCCAGCAGCCACGGGACTAGACCCTACAATGAGCAGTTCTTC	CASSHGTRPYNEQFF
TRBJ2-1	TRBV5-6	-	-	TGTGCCAGCAGCCCCGTTAACCCTAGAGCCAATGAGCAGTTCTTC	CASSPVNPRANEQFF
TRBJ1-2	TRBV6-2/TRBV6-3	few	TRBD1	TGTGCCAGCAGTGCCACCGGGACAGCAGTGTATGGCTACACCTTC	CASSATGTAVYGYTF
TRBJ1-5	TRBV7-2	-	TRBD1	TGTGCCAGCAGCTTGGGACAGGGGCGGGGGAATCAGCCCCAGCATTTT	CASSLGQGRGNQPQHF
TRBJ2-1	TRBV4-1	many	-	TGCGCCAGCAGCCAAGAAAGGTTCGTCTATGGCTCCTACAATGAGCAGTTCTTC	CASSQERFVYGSYNEQFF
TRBJ1-1	TRBV11-2	-	TRBD1	TGTGCCAGCAGCTTACGGGACAGGGCGGTCAGAGCTTTCTTT	CASSLRDRAVRAFF
TRBJ1-2	TRBV11-2	-	-	TGTGCCAGCAGCTTAGGCCTAAGGGGACCACAGAATGGCTACACCTTC	CASSLGLRGPQNGYTF
TRBJ2-5	TRBV25-1	few	TRBD2	TGTGCCAGCAGTGACCCTAGCGGGAGTAAGACCCAGTACTTC	CASSDPSGSKTQYF
TRBJ2-5	TRBV12-3/TRBV12-4	-	TRBD1	TGTGCCAGCAGAGGTCCATACAGGGGCGTTGTGACCCAGTACTTC	CASRGPYRGVVTQYF
TRBJ2-4	TRBV20-1	-	-	TGCAGTGCTAGAGATTCAAAAACGCTGGGGGGAAACATTCAGTACTTC	CSARDSKTLGGNIQYF